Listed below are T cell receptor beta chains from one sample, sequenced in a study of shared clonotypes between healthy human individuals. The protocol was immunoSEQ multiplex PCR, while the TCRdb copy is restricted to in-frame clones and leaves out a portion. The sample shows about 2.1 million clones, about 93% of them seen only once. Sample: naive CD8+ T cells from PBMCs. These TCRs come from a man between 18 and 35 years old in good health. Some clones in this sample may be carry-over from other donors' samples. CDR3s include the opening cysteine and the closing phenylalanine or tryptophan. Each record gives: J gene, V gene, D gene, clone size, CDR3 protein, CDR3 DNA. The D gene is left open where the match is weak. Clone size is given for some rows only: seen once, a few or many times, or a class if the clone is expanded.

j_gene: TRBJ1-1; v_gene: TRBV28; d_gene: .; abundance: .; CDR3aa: CASSLIRGEGKNTEAFF; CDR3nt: TGTGCCAGCAGTTTAATTCGGGGGGAAGGGAAGAACACTGAAGCTTTCTTT
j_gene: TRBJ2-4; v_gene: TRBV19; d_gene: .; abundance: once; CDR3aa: CASSIESSAKNIQYF; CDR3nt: TGTGCCAGTAGTATAGAGTCATCGGCCAAAAACATTCAGTACTTC
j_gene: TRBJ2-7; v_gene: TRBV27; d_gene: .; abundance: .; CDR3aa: CASPTAPGVSVYYEQYF; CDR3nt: TGTGCCAGTCCAACCGCCCCGGGGGTAAGCGTTTACTACGAGCAGTACTTC
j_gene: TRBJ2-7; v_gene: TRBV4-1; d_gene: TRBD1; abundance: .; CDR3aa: CASSQEGGGPAYEQYF; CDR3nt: TGCGCCAGCAGCCAAGAAGGGGGCGGTCCCGCATACGAGCAGTACTTC
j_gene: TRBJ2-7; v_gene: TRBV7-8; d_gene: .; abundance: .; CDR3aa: CASSFFTLDEQYF; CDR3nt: TGTGCCAGCAGCTTTTTTACTCTCGACGAGCAGTACTTC
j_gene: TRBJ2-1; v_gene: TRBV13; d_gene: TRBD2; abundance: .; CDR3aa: CASSLRLAAYNEQFF; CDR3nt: TGTGCCAGCAGCTTAAGACTAGCGGCCTACAATGAGCAGTTCTTC
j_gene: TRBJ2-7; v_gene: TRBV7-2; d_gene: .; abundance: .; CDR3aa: CASSPLIGYEQYF; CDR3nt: TGTGCCAGCAGCCCCCTGATTGGGTACGAGCAGTACTTC
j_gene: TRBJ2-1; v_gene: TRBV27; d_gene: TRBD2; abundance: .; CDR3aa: CASSSGTSAHNEQFF; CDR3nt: TGTGCCAGCAGTTCCGGGACTAGCGCTCACAATGAGCAGTTCTTC
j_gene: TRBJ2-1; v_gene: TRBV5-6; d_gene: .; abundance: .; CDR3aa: CASSLGRVSTYNEQFF; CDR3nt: TGTGCCAGCAGCTTGGGGAGGGTAAGCACCTACAATGAGCAGTTCTTC
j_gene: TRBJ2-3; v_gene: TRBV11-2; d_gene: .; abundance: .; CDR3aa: CASSQREGPISDTQYF; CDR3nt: TGTGCCAGCAGCCAAAGAGAGGGGCCAATCTCAGATACGCAGTATTTT
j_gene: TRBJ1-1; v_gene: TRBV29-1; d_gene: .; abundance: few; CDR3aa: CSVEKGLGEAFF; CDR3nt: TGCAGCGTTGAAAAGGGACTGGGTGAAGCTTTCTTT
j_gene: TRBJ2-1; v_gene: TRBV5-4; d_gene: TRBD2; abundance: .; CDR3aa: CASSLLAGGPNEQFF; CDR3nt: TGTGCCAGCAGCTTGCTAGCGGGAGGGCCCAATGAGCAGTTCTTC
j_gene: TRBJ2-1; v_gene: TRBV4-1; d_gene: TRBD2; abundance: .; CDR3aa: CASSHKAGPFYNEQFF; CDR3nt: TGCGCCAGCAGCCATAAAGCGGGACCCTTCTACAATGAGCAGTTCTTC
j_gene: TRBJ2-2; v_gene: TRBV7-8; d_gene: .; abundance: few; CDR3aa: CASSLLATGELFF; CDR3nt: TGTGCCAGCAGCTTACTGGCCACCGGGGAGCTGTTTTTT
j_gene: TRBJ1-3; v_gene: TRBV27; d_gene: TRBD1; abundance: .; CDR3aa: CASSLTGQGLGNTIYF; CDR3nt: TGTGCCAGCAGTTTAACGGGACAGGGACTTGGAAACACCATATATTTT
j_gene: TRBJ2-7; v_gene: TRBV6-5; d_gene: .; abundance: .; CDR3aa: CASSYGRTYEQYF; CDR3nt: TGTGCCAGCAGTTACGGGAGAACCTACGAGCAGTACTTC
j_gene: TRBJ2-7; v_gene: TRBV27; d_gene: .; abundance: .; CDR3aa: CASSFQASSYEQYF; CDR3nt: TGTGCCAGCAGTTTCCAGGCGTCCTCCTACGAGCAGTACTTC
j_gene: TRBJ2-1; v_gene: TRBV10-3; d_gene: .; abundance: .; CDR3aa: CAISEYNEQFF; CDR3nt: TGTGCCATCAGTGAGTACAATGAGCAGTTCTTC
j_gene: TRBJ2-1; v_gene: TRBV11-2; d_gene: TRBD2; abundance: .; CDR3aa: CASSMGLAGGPRLNEQFF; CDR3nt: TGTGCCAGCAGCATGGGACTAGCGGGAGGGCCCAGGCTCAATGAGCAGTTCTTC
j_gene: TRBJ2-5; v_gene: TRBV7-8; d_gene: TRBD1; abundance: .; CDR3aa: CASSQPTGSGETQYF; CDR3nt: TGTGCCAGCAGCCAACCGACAGGGAGTGGGGAGACCCAGTACTTC
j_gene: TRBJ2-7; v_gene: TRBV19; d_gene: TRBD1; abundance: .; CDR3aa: CASSMSGGDSYEQYF; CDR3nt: TGTGCCAGTAGTATGTCAGGGGGCGATTCCTACGAGCAGTACTTC
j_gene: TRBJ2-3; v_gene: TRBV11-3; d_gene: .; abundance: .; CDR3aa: CASSLGVGGAGADTQYF; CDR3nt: TGTGCCAGCAGCTTAGGTGTTGGAGGGGCGGGCGCAGATACGCAGTATTTT
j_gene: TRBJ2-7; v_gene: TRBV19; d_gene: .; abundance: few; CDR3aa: CASGTGPQGWEQYF; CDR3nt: TGTGCCAGTGGAACCGGGCCTCAAGGTTGGGAGCAGTACTTC
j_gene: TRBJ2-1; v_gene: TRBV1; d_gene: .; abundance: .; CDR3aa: CTSSQVSRSSGDNNEQFF; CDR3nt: TGCACCAGCAGCCAAGTTTCCCGTTCCAGCGGAGATAACAATGAGCAGTTCTTC
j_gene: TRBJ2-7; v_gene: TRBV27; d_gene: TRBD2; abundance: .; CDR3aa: CASGILAESYEQYF; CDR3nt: TGTGCCAGCGGGATACTAGCGGAGTCCTACGAGCAGTACTTC
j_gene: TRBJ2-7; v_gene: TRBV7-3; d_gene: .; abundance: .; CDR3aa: CASSLWGSYEQYF; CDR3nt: TGTGCCAGCAGCTTGTGGGGGTCCTACGAGCAGTACTTC